This T cell receptor beta chain was retrieved from a study of vaccination effects on CD4 cells after COVID-19. On the study more broadly: Post-vaccine specimens were collected at a median of 72 days following the second dose. In culture with 10 IU/ml IL-2 and roughly 9.3 ug/ml peptides, PBMC were grown at a few million per well. Findings and limits, study-wide: Marked clonal contraction was seen late after vaccination (in both infection- and vaccine-induced clones).

A few counts support this clone. The antigen remains unidentified. Culturing for 10 to 11 days preceded CD4+ T cell isolation. Every participant took two doses of the BNT162b2 or mRNA-1273 vaccine. Half-medium exchanges with IL-2 medium took place on days 3 and 7. The repertoire was sequenced with immunoSEQ multiplex PCR; TCRdb's copy has only in-frame clones and lacks some. The data show about 57,000 clones, around 73% seen once. Here the sequenced sample was CD4+ T cells from PBMCs cultured without peptide, taken after COVID-19 vaccination. This receptor was identified in a human donor who received a COVID-19 vaccine.

The CDR3 region has the DNA TGTGCCAGCAGCTTATCGGGAGGCGCTAACTATGGCTACACCTTC. Protein sequence: CASSLSGGANYGYTF. The chain recombines TRBV11-2 with TRBJ1-2; D remains ambiguous. With 2 bases removed from V and 0 bases from J, the gap between germline ends came to 10 bases. The CDR3 has 15 residues. Germline assignment: CDR1 SGHAT and CDR2 FQNNGV.